These T cell receptor beta chains were read from a single sample in a study of blood T cell repertoires in COVID-19. Sequenced by immunoSEQ multiplex PCR; TCRdb stores in-frame clones only, minus some. The sample lists over 130,000 clones; about nine tenths were seen once. The material sequenced was peripheral blood. The receptors come from a human donor with COVID-19, enrolled during active disease. The donor label of this sample is uncertain. Both conserved end residues are part of each CDR3. The order of the fields is D gene, V gene, clone size, J gene, CDR3 DNA, CDR3 protein. A D gene is named only where the DNA matches it firmly. Some rows have no size entry. The others give once, few or many, or a class for an expanded clone.

D: TRBD1; V: TRBV5-1; size: -; J: TRBJ1-2; DNA: TGCGCCAGCAGCTTGCCCCGGGACAGCAACTATGGCTACACCTTC; CDR3: CASSLPRDSNYGYTF
D: -; V: TRBV4-1; size: once; J: TRBJ2-1; DNA: TGCGCCAGCAGCCAATCATCCTCCTACAATGAGCAGTTCTTC; CDR3: CASSQSSSYNEQFF
D: TRBD2; V: TRBV29-1; size: -; J: TRBJ2-1; DNA: TGCAGCGTCCGCGGGGGGGCCAGGAATGAGCAGTTCTTC; CDR3: CSVRGGARNEQFF
D: TRBD1; V: TRBV19; size: -; J: TRBJ1-5; DNA: TGTGCCAGTAGCCCGGACAGGGAAAATCAGCCCCAGCATTTT; CDR3: CASSPDRENQPQHF
D: -; V: TRBV6-5; size: -; J: TRBJ1-4; DNA: TGTGCCTGCCATCCCGGGGGGCATGAAAAACTGTTTTTT; CDR3: CACHPGGHEKLFF
D: -; V: TRBV10-3; size: few; J: TRBJ1-3; DNA: TGTGCCATCAGTGAAGACAGTGTTGATAGCACCATATATTTT; CDR3: CAISEDSVDSTIYF
D: TRBD2; V: TRBV5-1; size: -; J: TRBJ2-1; DNA: TGCGCCAGCAGCCGGGGTAGCGGGAGAGGGTACAATGAGCAGTTCTTC; CDR3: CASSRGSGRGYNEQFF
D: -; V: TRBV3-1/TRBV3-2; size: -; J: TRBJ1-3; DNA: TGTGCCAGCAGCCCTACAGGGTCTGGAAACACCATATATTTT; CDR3: CASSPTGSGNTIYF
D: -; V: TRBV9; size: -; J: TRBJ2-6; DNA: TGTGCCAGCAGCGTTACAGGGAGTGGGGCCAACGTCCTGACTTTC; CDR3: CASSVTGSGANVLTF
D: -; V: TRBV6-5; size: -; J: TRBJ1-2; DNA: TGTGCCAGTAGGACGGGAGCTAACTATGGCTACACCTTC; CDR3: CASRTGANYGYTF
D: TRBD1; V: TRBV5-1; size: -; J: TRBJ1-3; DNA: TGCGCCAGCAGCTTGGCCCAGGGGGCCGGAAACACCATATATTTT; CDR3: CASSLAQGAGNTIYF
D: TRBD1; V: TRBV5-1; size: -; J: TRBJ1-2; DNA: TGCGCCAGCAGCTCCAACCCGGACAGGGGGCTTTTAGGCTACACCTTC; CDR3: CASSSNPDRGLLGYTF
D: TRBD1; V: TRBV25-1; size: -; J: TRBJ2-1; DNA: TGTGCCAGCAGTGGGGGGACAGACAATGAGCAGTTCTTC; CDR3: CASSGGTDNEQFF
D: TRBD1; V: TRBV2; size: once; J: TRBJ1-1; DNA: TGTGCCAGCAGTGAAGCGAGGACAGGGTTCGGGCGAGCTTTCTTT; CDR3: CASSEARTGFGRAFF